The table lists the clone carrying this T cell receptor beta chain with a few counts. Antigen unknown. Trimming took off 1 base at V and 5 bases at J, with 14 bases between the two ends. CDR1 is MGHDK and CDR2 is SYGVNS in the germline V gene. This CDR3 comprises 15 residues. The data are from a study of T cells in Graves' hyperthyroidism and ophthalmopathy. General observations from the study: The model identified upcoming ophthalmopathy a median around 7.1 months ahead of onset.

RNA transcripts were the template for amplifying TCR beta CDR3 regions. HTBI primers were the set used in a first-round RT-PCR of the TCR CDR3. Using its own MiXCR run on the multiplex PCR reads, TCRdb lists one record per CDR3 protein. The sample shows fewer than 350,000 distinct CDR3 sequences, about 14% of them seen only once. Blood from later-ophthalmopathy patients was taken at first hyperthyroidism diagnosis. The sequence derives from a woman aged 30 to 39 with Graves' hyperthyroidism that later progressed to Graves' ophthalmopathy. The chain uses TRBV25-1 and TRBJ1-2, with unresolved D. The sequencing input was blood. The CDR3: CASSEWGRVEYGYTF. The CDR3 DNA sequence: TGTGCCAGCAGTGAATGGGGTCGGGTTGAGTATGGCTACACCTTC.